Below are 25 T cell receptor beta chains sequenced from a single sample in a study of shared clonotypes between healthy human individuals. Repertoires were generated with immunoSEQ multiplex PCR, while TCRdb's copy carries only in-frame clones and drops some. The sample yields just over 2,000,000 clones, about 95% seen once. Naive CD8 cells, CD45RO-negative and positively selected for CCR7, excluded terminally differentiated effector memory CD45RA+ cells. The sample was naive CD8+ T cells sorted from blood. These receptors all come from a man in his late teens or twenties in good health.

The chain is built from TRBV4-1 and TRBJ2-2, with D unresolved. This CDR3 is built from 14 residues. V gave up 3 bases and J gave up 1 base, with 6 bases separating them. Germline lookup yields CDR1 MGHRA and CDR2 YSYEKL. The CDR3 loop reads CASSQPENTGELFF. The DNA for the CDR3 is TGCGCCAGCAGCCAGCCAGAGAACACCGGGGAGCTGTTTTTT.

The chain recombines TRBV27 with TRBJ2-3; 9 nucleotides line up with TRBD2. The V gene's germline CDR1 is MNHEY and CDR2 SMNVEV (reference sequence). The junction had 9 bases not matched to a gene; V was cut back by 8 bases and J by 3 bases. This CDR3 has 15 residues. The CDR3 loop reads CASVFAGGSTDTQYF. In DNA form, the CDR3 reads TGTGCCAGCGTCTTTGCGGGGGGGTCTACAGATACGCAGTATTTT.

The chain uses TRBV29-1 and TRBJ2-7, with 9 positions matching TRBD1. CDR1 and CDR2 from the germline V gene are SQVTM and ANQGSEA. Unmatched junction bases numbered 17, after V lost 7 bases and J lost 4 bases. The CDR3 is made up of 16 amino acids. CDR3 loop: CSATNPGQGRWYEQYF. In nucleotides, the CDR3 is TGCAGCGCTACCAACCCAGGACAGGGGAGATGGTACGAGCAGTACTTC.

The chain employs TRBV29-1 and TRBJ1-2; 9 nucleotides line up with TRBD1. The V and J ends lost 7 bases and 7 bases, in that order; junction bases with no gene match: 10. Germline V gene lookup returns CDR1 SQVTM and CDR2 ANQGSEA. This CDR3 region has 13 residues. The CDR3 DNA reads TGCAGCGCCGAGGACAGGGGATCGGGTGGCTACACCTTC. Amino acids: CSAEDRGSGGYTF.

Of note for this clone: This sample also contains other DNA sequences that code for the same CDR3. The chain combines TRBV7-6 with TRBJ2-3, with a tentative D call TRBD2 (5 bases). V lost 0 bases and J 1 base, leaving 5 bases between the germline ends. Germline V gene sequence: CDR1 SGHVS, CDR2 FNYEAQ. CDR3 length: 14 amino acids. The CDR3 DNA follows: TGTGCCAGCAGCTTAGCGGGAGGCACAGATACGCAGTATTTT. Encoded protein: CASSLAGGTDTQYF.

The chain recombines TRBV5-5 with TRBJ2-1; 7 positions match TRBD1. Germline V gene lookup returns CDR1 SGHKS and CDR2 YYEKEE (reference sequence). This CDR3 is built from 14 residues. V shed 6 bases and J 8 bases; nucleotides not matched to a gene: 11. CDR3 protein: CASTWTGQGYEQFF. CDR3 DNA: TGTGCCAGCACCTGGACAGGTCAAGGCTATGAGCAGTTCTTC.

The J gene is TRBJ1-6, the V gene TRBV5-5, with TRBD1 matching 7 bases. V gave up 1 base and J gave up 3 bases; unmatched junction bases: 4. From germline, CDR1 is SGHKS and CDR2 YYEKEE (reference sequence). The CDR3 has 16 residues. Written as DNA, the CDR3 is TGTGCCAGCAGCTTGTCCCACAGGGGCTATAATTCACCCCTCCACTTT. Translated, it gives CASSLSHRGYNSPLHF.

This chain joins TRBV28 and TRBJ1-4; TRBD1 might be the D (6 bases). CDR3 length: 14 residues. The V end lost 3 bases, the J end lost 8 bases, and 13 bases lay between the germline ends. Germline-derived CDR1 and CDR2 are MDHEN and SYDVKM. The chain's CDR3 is CASSFGRGGEKLFF. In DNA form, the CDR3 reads TGTGCCAGCAGTTTTGGCAGGGGAGGCGAAAAACTGTTTTTT.

The CDR3 region is CASSVGVETQYF. CDR3 nucleotides: TGTGCCAGCAGCGTAGGAGTGGAGACCCAGTACTTC. The chain carries TRBV9 and TRBJ2-5; D is ambiguous. This CDR3 contains 12 residues. Germline V gene sequence: CDR1 SGDLS, CDR2 YYNGEE. Trimming took 0 bases from V and 5 from J, leaving 5 bases between them.

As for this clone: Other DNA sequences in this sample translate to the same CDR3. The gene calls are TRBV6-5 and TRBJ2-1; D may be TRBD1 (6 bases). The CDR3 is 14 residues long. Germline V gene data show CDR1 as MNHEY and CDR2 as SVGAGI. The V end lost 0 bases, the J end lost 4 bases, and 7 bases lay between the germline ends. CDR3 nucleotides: TGTGCCAGCAGTTACTCGAGGGGGTACAATGAGCAGTTCTTC. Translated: CASSYSRGYNEQFF.

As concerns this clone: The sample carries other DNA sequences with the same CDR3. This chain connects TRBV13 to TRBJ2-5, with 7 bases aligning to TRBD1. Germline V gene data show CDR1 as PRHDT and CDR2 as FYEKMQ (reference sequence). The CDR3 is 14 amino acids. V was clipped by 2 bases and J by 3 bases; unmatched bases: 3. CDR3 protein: CASSLRQGEETQYF. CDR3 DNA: TGTGCCAGCAGCTTACGACAGGGAGAAGAGACCCAGTACTTC.

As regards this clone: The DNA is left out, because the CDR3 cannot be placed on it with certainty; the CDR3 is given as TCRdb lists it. The CDR3 reads CASSEFFGSPETQYF. The chain recombines TRBV2 with TRBJ2-5; the tabulated D call, TRBD1, remains unverified against the DNA. The CDR3 extends over 15 residues, inclusive of both ends. CDR1 SNHLY and CDR2 FYNNEI come from the germline V gene.

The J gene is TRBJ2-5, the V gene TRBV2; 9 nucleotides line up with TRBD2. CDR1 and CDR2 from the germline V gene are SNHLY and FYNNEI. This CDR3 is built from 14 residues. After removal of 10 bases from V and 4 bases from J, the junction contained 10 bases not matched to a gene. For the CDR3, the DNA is TGTGCCATCACTAGGACTAGCGCTAGAGAGACCCAGTACTTC. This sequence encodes CAITRTSARETQYF.

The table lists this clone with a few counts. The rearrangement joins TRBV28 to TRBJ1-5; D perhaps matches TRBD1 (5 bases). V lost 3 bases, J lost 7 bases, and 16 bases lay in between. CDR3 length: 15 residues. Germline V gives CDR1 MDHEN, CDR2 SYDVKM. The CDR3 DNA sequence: TGTGCCAGCAGTTTTCAGGGAAGGAGCGGGCAGCCCCAGCATTTT. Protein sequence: CASSFQGRSGQPQHF.

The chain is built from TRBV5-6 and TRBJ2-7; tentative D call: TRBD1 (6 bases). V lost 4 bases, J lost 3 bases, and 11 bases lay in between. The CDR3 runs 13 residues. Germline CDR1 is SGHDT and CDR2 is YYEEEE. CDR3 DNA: TGTGCCAGCAGCCCTGCGGACAGCTACGAGCAGTACTTC. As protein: CASSPADSYEQYF. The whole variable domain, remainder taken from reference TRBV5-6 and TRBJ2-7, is DAGVTQSPTHLIKTRGQQVTLRCSPKSGHDTVSWYQQALGQGPQFIFQYYEEEERQRGNFPDRFSGHQFPNYSSELNVNALLLGDSALYLCASSPADSYEQYFGPGTRLTVT.

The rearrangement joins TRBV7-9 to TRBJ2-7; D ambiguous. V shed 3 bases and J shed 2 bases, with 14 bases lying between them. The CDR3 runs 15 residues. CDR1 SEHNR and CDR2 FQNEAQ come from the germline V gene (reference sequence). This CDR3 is CASSLGFSITYEQYF. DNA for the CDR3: TGTGCCAGCAGCTTGGGGTTTAGCATCACCTACGAGCAGTACTTC. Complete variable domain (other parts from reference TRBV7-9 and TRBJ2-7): DTGVSQNPRHKITKRGQNVTFRCDPISEHNRLYWYRQTLGQGPEFLTYFQNEAQLEKSRLLSDRFSAERPKGSFSTLEIQRTEQGDSAMYLCASSLGFSITYEQYFGPGTRLTVT.

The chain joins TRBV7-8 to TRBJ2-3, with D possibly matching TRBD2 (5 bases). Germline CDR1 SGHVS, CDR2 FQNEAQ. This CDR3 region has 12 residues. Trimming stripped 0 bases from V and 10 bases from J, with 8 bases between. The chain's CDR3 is CASSLAGVAQYF. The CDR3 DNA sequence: TGTGCCAGCAGCTTAGCGGGAGTGGCGCAGTATTTT.

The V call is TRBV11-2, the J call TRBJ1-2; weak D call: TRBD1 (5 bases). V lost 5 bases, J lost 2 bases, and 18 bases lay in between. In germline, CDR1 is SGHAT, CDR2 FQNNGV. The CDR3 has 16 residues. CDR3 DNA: TGTGCCAGCAGCCCACGCGAGGAGGGGCTAAACTATGGCTACACCTTC. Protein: CASSPREEGLNYGYTF.

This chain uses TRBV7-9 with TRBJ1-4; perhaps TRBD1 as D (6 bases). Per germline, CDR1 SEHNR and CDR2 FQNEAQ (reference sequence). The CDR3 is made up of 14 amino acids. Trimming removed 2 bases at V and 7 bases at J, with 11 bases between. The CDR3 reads CASSLTRGPEKLFF. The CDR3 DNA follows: TGTGCCAGCAGCTTAACACGGGGGCCTGAAAAACTGTTTTTT.

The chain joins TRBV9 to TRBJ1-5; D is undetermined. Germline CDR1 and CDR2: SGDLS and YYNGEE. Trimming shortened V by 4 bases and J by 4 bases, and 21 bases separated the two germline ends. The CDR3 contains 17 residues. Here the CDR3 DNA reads TGTGCCAGCAGCCACCTCGACTTGGTGCAGCGGAATCAGCCCCAGCATTTT. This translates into CASSHLDLVQRNQPQHF.

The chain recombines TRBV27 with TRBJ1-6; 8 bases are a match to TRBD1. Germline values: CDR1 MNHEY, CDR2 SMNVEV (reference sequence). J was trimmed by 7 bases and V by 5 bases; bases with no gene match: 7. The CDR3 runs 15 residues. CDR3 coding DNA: TGTGCCAGCAGTCCCTCGACAGGGGTCAATTCACCCCTCCACTTT. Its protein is CASSPSTGVNSPLHF.

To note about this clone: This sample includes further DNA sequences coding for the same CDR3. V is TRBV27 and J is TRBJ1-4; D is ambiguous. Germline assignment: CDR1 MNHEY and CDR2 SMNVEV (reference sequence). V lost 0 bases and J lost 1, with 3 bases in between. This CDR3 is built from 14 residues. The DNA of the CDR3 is TGTGCCAGCAGTTTATCGGGAACTAATGAAAAACTGTTTTTT. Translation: CASSLSGTNEKLFF.

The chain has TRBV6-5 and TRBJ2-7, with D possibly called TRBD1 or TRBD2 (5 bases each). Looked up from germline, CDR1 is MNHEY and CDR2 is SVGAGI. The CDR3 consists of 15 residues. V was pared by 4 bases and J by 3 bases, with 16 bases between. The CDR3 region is CASSSAGTAVYEQYF. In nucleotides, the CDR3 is TGTGCCAGCAGTTCAGCCGGGACCGCGGTCTACGAGCAGTACTTC.

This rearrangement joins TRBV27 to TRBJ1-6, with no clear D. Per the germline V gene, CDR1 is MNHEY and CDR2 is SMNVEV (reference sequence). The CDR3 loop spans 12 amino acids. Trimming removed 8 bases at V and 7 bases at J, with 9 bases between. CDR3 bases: TGTGCCAGCCAGGACCCGAATTCACCCCTCCACTTT. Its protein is CASQDPNSPLHF.

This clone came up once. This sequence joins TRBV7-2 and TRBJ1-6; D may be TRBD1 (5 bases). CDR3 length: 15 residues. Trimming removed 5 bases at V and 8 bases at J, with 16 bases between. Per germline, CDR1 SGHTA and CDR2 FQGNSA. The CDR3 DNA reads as TGTGCCAGCAGCCCCACCATGGGACTCTATTCACCCCTCCACTTT. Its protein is CASSPTMGLYSPLHF.